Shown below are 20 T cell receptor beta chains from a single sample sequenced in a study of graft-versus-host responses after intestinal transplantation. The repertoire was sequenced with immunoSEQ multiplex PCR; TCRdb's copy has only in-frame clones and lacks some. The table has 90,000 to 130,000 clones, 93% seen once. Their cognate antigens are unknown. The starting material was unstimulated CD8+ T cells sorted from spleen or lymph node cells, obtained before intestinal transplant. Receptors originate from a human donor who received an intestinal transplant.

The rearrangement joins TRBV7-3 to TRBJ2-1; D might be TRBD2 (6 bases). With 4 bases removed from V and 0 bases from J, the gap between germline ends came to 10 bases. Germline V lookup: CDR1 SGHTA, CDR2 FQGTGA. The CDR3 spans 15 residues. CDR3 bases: TGTGCCAGCAGCTCGACTAGTAGCTCCTACAATGAGCAGTTCTTC. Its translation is CASSSTSSSYNEQFF. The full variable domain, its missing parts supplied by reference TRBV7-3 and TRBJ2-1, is GAGVSQTPSNKVTEKGKYVELRCDPISGHTALYWYRQSLGQGPEFLIYFQGTGAADDSGLPNDRFFAVRPEGSVSTLKIQRTERGDSAVYLCASSSTSSSYNEQFFGPGTRLTVL.

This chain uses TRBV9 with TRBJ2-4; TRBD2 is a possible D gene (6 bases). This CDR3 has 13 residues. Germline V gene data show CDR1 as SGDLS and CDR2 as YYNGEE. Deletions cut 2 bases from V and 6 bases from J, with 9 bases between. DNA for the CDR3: TGTGCCAGCAGCGTCGGAGGGGTAAACATTCAGTACTTC. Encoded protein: CASSVGGVNIQYF.

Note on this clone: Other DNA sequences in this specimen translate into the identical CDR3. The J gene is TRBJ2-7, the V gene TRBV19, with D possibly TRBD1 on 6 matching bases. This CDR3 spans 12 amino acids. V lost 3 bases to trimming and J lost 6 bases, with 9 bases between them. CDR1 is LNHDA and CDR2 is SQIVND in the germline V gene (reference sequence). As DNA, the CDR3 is TGTGCCAGTAGTATGGGGGCAGGCGAGCAGTACTTC. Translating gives CASSMGAGEQYF.

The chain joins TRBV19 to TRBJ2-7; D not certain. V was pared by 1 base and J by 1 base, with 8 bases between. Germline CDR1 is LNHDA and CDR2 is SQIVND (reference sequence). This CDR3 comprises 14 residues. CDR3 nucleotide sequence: TGTGCCAGTAGTATAGCGGTACCTTCCTACGAGCAGTACTTC. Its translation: CASSIAVPSYEQYF.

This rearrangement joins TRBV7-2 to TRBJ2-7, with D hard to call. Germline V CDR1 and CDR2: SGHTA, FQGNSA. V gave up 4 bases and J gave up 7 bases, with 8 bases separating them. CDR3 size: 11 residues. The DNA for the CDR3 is TGTGCCAGCAGCTCGACCCGGGAGCAGTACTTC. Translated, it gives CASSSTREQYF.

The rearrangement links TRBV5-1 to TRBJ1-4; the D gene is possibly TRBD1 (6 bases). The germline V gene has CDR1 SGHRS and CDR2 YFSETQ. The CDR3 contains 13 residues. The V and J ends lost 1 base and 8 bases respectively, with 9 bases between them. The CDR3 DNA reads TGCGCCAGCAGCTTGACCGGGACAGAAAAACTGTTTTTT. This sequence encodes CASSLTGTEKLFF.

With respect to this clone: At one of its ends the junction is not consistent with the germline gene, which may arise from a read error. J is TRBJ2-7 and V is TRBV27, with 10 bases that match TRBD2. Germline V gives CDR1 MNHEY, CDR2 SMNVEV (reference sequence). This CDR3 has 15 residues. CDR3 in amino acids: CASSLSSAGGYGQYF. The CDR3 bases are TGTGCCAGCAGTTTATCCTCAGCGGGGGGGTACGGGCAGTACTTC.

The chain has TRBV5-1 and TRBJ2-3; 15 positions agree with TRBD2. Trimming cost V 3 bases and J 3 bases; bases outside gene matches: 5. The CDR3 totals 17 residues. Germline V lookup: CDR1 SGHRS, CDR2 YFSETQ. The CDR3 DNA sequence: TGCGCCAGCAGCTCCGGGACTAGCGGGAGGCGGACAGATACGCAGTATTTT. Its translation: CASSSGTSGRRTDTQYF.

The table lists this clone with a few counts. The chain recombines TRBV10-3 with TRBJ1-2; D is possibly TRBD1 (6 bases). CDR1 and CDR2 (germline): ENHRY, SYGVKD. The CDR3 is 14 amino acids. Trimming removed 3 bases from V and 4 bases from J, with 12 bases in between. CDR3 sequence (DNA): TGTGCCATCAGTGAACAGGGTGGGAGCTATGGCTACACCTTC. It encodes CAISEQGGSYGYTF.

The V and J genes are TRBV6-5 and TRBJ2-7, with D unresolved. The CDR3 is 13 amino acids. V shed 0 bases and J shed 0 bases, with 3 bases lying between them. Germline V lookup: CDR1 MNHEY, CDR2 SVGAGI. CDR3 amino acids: CASSYSDSYEQYF. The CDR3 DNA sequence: TGTGCCAGCAGTTACTCGGACTCCTACGAGCAGTACTTC.

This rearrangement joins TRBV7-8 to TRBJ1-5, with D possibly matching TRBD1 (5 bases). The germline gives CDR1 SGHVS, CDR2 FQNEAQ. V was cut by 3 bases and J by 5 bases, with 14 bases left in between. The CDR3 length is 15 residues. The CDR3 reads CASSLSGTGYQPQHF. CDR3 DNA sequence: TGTGCCAGCAGCTTGTCCGGGACCGGCTATCAGCCCCAGCATTTT.

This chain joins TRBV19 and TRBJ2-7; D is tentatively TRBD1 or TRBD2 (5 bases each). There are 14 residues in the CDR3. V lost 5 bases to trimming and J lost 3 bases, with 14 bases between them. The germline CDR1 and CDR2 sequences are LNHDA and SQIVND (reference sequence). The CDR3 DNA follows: TGTGCCAGTAGTCCCTGGGGGAGCGGCTACGAGCAGTACTTC. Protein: CASSPWGSGYEQYF.

CDR3 nucleotides: TGTGCCAGCAGCCTCCAGGGGGACGGACGCTACGAGCAGTACTTC. Its translation: CASSLQGDGRYEQYF. The V and J genes are TRBV6-1 and TRBJ2-7, with 7 bases lining up with TRBD1. Trimming at V came to 6 bases and at J to 3 bases, leaving 11 bases not matched to a gene. CDR1 is MNHNS and CDR2 is SASEGT in the germline V gene. The CDR3 totals 15 residues.

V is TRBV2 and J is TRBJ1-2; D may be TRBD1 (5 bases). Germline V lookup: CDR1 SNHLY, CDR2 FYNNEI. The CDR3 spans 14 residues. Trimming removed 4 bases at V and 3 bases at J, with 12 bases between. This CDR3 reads CASSGSGDYYGYTF. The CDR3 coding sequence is TGTGCCAGCAGTGGCTCGGGGGATTACTATGGCTACACCTTC.

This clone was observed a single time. In DNA, the CDR3 is TGTGCAAGTCGCTTACGGGGGCTTAATCAGCCCCAGCATTTT. Encoded protein: CASRLRGLNQPQHF. The rearrangement uses TRBV12-2 and TRBJ1-5. TRBV12-2 is a pseudogene segment. This CDR3 is built from 14 residues.

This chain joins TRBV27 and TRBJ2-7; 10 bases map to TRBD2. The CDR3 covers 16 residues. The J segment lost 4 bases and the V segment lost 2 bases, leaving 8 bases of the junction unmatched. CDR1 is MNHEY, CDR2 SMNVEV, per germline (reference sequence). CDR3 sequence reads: CASSLQTSGMGYEQYF. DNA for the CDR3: TGTGCCAGCAGTTTACAAACTAGCGGGATGGGGTACGAGCAGTACTTC.

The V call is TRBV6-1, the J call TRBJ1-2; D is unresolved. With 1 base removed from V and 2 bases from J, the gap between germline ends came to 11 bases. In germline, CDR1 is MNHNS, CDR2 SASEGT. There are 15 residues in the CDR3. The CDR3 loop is CASSEGPYPNYGYTF. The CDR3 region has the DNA TGTGCCAGCAGTGAAGGGCCCTACCCCAACTATGGCTACACCTTC.

Here the CDR3 DNA reads TGCGCCAGCAGGGGGACGGCCGCCTACGAGCAGTACTTC. It specifies CASRGTAAYEQYF. The chain is built from TRBV5-1 and TRBJ2-7, with D tentatively TRBD1 or TRBD2 (5 bases each). The V and J ends lost 5 bases and 2 bases respectively, with 11 bases between them. The germline V gene has CDR1 SGHRS and CDR2 YFSETQ. The CDR3 extends over 13 amino acids.

The chain's CDR3 is CASSPNSGNEQYF. DNA of the CDR3: TGTGCCAGCAGTCCCAATAGCGGGAACGAGCAGTACTTC. The V call is TRBV27, the J call TRBJ2-7, with TRBD2 matching over 8 bases. CDR1 is MNHEY and CDR2 is SMNVEV in the germline V gene (reference sequence). V lost 5 bases to trimming and J lost 5 bases; unmatched junction nucleotides: 5. This CDR3 spans 13 amino acids.

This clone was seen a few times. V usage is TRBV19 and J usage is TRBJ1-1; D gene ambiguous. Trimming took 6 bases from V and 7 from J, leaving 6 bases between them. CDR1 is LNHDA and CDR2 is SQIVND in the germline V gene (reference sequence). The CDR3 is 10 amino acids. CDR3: CASRAGEAFF. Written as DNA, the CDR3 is TGTGCCAGTAGGGCTGGTGAAGCTTTCTTT.